Below, 7 T cell receptor beta chains from the same sample are listed, as sequenced in a study of shared clonotypes between healthy human individuals. The table came from immunoSEQ multiplex PCR; TCRdb's copy has only in-frame clones and leaves some out. The data show millions of clones, just over 90% seen once. CD45RO-negative CD8 cells positively selected for CCR7 made up the naive population, which excluded terminally differentiated effector memory CD45RA+ cells. Source material: naive CD8+ T cells from PBMCs. Source of these receptors: a man in his late teens or twenties in good health. Some clones in this sample may be carry-over from other donors' samples.

The CDR3 bases are TGCGCCAGCACCTTGGACAGGGGAAACATTCAGTACTTC. Residues: CASTLDRGNIQYF. The V gene is TRBV10-2, the J gene TRBJ2-4; 9 bases are shared with TRBD1. V was clipped by 7 bases and J by 6 bases; unmatched bases: 4. This CDR3 contains 13 residues. The germline CDR1 and CDR2 sequences are WSHSY and SAAADI.

The rearrangement links TRBV29-1 to TRBJ2-2; D possibly corresponds to TRBD2 (6 bases). CDR1 is SQVTM and CDR2 is ANQGSEA in the germline V gene. The V end lost 6 bases, the J end lost 2 bases, and 10 bases lay between the germline ends. This CDR3 is built from 13 residues. This chain's CDR3 is CSVVGTNTGELFF. In DNA form, the CDR3 reads TGCAGCGTGGTGGGGACTAACACCGGGGAGCTGTTTTTT.

The CDR3 DNA reads TGTGCCAGCAGCGTAGGAGGCTCAGGGAGTTTGGGCGAGCAGTACTTC. This encodes CASSVGGSGSLGEQYF. J is TRBJ2-7 and V is TRBV9; either TRBD1 or TRBD2 may fit D (5 bases each). This CDR3 comprises 16 residues. Between the trimmed V and J ends, which lost 0 bases and 6 bases, there was a span of 19 bases. From germline, CDR1 is SGDLS and CDR2 YYNGEE. The full variable domain, with the rest looked up from reference TRBV9 and TRBJ2-7, is DSGVTQTPKHLITATGQRVTLRCSPRSGDLSVYWYQQSLDQGLQFLIQYYNGEERAKGNILERFSAQQFPDLHSELNLSSLELGDSALYFCASSVGGSGSLGEQYFGPGTRLTVT.

This clone was picked up one time. The rearrangement joins TRBV5-1 to TRBJ2-7, with no clear D. Germline CDR1 and CDR2: SGHRS and YFSETQ. The CDR3 runs 15 residues. Trimming cost V 4 bases and J 5 bases, with 19 bases left between them. CDR3 in amino acids: CASSALIDSWNEQYF. CDR3 sequence (DNA): TGCGCCAGCAGCGCCTTGATAGATTCTTGGAACGAGCAGTACTTC.

In the case of this clone: Other DNA variants within this sample encode the same CDR3. This rearrangement joins TRBV29-1 to TRBJ2-1; D tentatively reads TRBD1 or TRBD2 (6 bases each). Germline CDR1 is SQVTM and CDR2 is ANQGSEA. The germline V and J ends were trimmed by 3 bases and 0 bases, with 9 bases remaining between them. CDR3 length: 14 residues. CDR3 bases: TGCAGCGTTGAGGGGGGCCGCTCCTACAATGAGCAGTTCTTC. Protein: CSVEGGRSYNEQFF.

The rearrangement uses TRBV27 and TRBJ1-2, with TRBD1 matching 12 bases. Germline V gives CDR1 MNHEY, CDR2 SMNVEV (reference sequence). The CDR3 length is 13 residues. The V segment lost 4 bases and the J segment 8 bases; nucleotides outside the gene matches: 2. The CDR3 region has the DNA TGTGCCAGCAGTTGGGGGACAGGGGGCGGCTACACCTTC. It yields the protein CASSWGTGGGYTF.

This chain uses TRBV5-4 with TRBJ2-3; 12 bases align to TRBD2. V was pared by 4 bases and J by 10 bases, with 13 bases of the junction left unmatched. The CDR3 is 16 amino acids. Germline lookup yields CDR1 SGHNT and CDR2 YYREEE (reference sequence). CDR3 sequence (DNA): TGTGCCAGCAGCGCTATACTAGCGGGAGGCCCCCCGGCGCAGTATTTT. Its translation: CASSAILAGGPPAQYF.